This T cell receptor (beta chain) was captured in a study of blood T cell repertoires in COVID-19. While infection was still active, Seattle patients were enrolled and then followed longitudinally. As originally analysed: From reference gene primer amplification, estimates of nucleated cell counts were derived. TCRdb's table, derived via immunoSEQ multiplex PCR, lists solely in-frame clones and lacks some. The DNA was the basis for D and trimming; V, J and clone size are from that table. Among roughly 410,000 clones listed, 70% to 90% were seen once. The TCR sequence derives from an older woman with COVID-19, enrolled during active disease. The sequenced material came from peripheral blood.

DNA of the CDR3: TGTGCCAGCAGTCGTATAGGGGCAGATACGCAGTATTTT. Its translation is CASSRIGADTQYF. The chain employs TRBV6-5 and TRBJ2-3; D possibly corresponds to TRBD1 (5 bases). Germline V lookup: CDR1 MNHEY, CDR2 SVGAGI. The V and J ends lost 5 bases and 4 bases respectively, with 10 bases between them. This CDR3 contains 13 residues.